This T cell receptor beta chain is drawn from a study of identical twins. General study findings and limits: Less excess twin sharing appeared in beta out-of-frame sequences.

CDR1 ENHRY and CDR2 SYGVKD come from the germline V gene. V was trimmed by 10 bases and J by 4 bases, leaving 13 bases between them. CDR3 length equals 13 residues. TCRdb ran MiXCR on the 5' RACE reads and lists one entry per CDR3 protein. The sample carries 650,000 to 750,000 distinct CDR3 sequences, approximately 21% recorded once. Concerning this clonotype: What it recognizes is unknown.

These sequences were also reported in another study, on T cells expressing NK-cell markers.

The clonotype comes from a woman under 30 in good health. Sequenced: PBMCs. The chain joins TRBV10-3 to TRBJ2-2; possible D gene TRBD2, 5 bases. The CDR3 here is CATTLEGTGELFF. The DNA for the CDR3 is TGTGCCACGACCCTCGAGGGCACCGGGGAGCTGTTTTTT.